This entry concerns a single T cell receptor beta chain. The antigen remains undetermined. A much more abundant neighbour one base away suggests this may be a read error. Previously published methods and listed TCR primers were used for the bulk TCR libraries. MiXCR, applied by TCRdb to the PCR reads, yields one record per CDR3 protein. The data hold about 320,000 distinct CDR3 sequences, with 20% to 25% observed a single time. The sample originates from a study of molecular identifiers for immune sequencing clone quantification. Study-wide results and limits: Clones above 20 RNA copies contained over 99% of effector molecules and under 1% of naive molecules. Researchers reportedly could pick up spiked Jurkat TCR RNA from one cell mixed into 1 million or so naive cells.

Trimming took 8 bases from V and 8 from J; bases not matched to a gene: 16. The CDR3 extends over 16 amino acids. Naive CD8 T cells were picked out by sorting for CD8+CD4-CCR7+CD45RA+. Sample: naive CD8+ T cells from blood, with Jurkat cell RNA spiked in. The subset was: FACS-sorted CD8+CD4-CCR7+CD45RA+ naive T cells. This TCR derives from a human donor in good health. Some libraries in this study had Jurkat cell RNA spiked in. The V and J genes are TRBV5-3 and TRBJ1-4; 9 bases fit TRBD1. TRBV5-3 is an ORF, with its function uncertain. CDR3: CASGLGPGQGSEKLFF. CDR3 nucleotides: TGTGCCAGCGGCTTGGGGCCGGGACAGGGTTCGGAAAAACTGTTTTTT.